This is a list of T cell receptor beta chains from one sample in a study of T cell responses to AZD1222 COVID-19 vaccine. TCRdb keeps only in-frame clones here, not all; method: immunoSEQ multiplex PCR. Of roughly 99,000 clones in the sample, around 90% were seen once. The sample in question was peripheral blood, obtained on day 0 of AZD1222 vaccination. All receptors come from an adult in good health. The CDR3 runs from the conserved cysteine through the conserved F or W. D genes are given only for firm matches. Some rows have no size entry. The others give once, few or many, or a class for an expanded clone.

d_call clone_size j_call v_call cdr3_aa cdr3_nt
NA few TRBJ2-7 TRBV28 CASSTPGGPYEQYF TGTGCCAGCAGTACCCCCGGCGGGCCCTACGAGCAGTACTTC
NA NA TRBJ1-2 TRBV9 CASSVNSGDYGYTF TGTGCCAGCAGCGTAAACAGTGGGGATTATGGCTACACCTTC
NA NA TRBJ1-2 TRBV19 CASSIGAMNGYTF TGTGCCAGTAGTATAGGGGCGATGAACGGCTACACCTTC
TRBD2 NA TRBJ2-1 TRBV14 CASSPRSGRAYNEQFF TGTGCCAGCAGCCCCCGGAGCGGGAGGGCCTACAATGAGCAGTTCTTC
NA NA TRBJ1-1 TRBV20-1 CSAAGDKAFF TGCAGTGCCGCGGGGGACAAAGCTTTCTTT
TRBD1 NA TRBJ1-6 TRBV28 CASSGDRGNSPLHF TGTGCCAGCAGTGGAGACAGGGGTAATTCACCCCTCCACTTT
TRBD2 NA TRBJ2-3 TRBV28 CASSLATFSGRTDTQYF TGTGCCAGCAGTTTAGCCACTTTTAGCGGGAGAACAGATACGCAGTATTTT
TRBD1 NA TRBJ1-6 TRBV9 CASNVGQGANSPLHF TGTGCCAGCAACGTAGGACAGGGGGCGAATTCACCCCTCCACTTT
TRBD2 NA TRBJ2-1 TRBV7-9 CASVLAGNNEQFF TGTGCCAGTGTACTAGCGGGGAACAATGAGCAGTTCTTC
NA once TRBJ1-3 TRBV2 CASSEMGSGNTIYF TGTGCCAGCAGTGAAATGGGCTCTGGAAACACCATATATTTT
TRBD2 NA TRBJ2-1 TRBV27 CASRRLGGLAGGQEQFF TGTGCCAGCAGGCGCCTCGGTGGGCTAGCGGGGGGGCAGGAGCAGTTCTTC
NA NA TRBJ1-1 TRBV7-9 CASSRRRDTEAFF TGTGCCAGCAGTAGAAGGAGGGACACTGAAGCTTTCTTT
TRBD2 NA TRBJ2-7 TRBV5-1 CASSPGGGPLRQYF TGCGCCAGCAGCCCCGGGGGGGGGCCCCTACGGCAGTACTTC
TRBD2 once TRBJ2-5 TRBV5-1 CASSPGTSGSLRETQYF TGCGCCAGCAGTCCCGGGACTAGCGGTTCTCTGAGGGAGACCCAGTACTTC
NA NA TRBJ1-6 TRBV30 CAWSAGGNSPLHF TGTGCCTGGAGTGCCGGCGGAAATTCACCCCTCCACTTT
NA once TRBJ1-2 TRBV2 CASSFFRGGANYGYTF TGTGCCAGCTCTTTTTTCCGGGGGGGGGCCAACTATGGCTACACCTTC
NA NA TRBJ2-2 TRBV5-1 CASSFWGAADTGELFF TGCGCCAGCAGCTTTTGGGGGGCAGCGGACACCGGGGAGCTGTTTTTT
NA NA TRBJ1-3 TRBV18 CASSQDSPANTIYF TGTGCCAGCTCACAGGACAGCCCCGCAAACACCATATATTTT